The clone carrying this T cell receptor (beta chain) came up a few times. These data are taken from a study of T cell clonotyping in hematopoietic cell transplantation. Looking at the study overall: Cytoreduction preceded collection of pretransplant recipient samples.

Time point described: recipient sample about 28 days before transplant, after cytoreduction. The table came from immunoSEQ multiplex PCR; TCRdb's copy has only in-frame clones and leaves some out. The table has some 9,400 clones, over 75% seen once. CDR1 and CDR2 (germline): MDHEN, SYDVKM. V lost 7 bases, J lost 1 base, and 13 bases lay in between. This CDR3 is built from 14 residues. The receptor's source is a woman aged 60-75 years with acute myeloid leukemia. Some clones in this sample may be carry-over from other donors' samples. This specimen consisted of peripheral blood mononuclear cells, obtained before stem cell transplant. The V and J genes are TRBV28 and TRBJ1-1; D gene ambiguous. The CDR3 sequence: CASIDAVPNTEAFF. The CDR3 DNA is TGTGCCAGCATAGATGCGGTTCCGAACACTGAAGCTTTCTTT.